A single sample gave rise to the 19 T cell receptor beta chains below, sequenced in a study of T cells after yellow fever vaccination. Via MiXCR, TCRdb re-called the 5' RACE reads, giving one row per CDR3 protein. The sample contains 20,000 to 25,000 distinct CDR3 sequences, 3.4% of which appear only once. This material consisted of PBMCs, either bulk or a sorted T-cell subset (CD4+, CD8+, memory, or dextramer-sorted; not recorded which), taken about 41 days after the first yellow fever vaccination. All receptors come from a man between 18 and 35 years old who received the YFV17D yellow fever vaccine.

The table lists this clonotype with many counts. This sequence joins TRBV15 and TRBJ1-3; weak D call: TRBD1 (5 bases). V was clipped by 0 bases and J by 3 bases, with 9 bases between them. Germline loops: CDR1 LNHNV, CDR2 YYDKDF (reference sequence). CDR3 length: 15 amino acids. The CDR3 reads CATSRDVGGGNTIYF. As DNA, the CDR3 is TGTGCCACCAGCAGAGACGTGGGGGGTGGAAACACCATATATTTT.

In its sample, this clonotype was seen many times. The chain has TRBV2 and TRBJ1-5; 8 positions agree with TRBD1. The length of the CDR3 is 13 residues. V gave up 9 bases and J gave up 6 bases; unmatched junction bases: 7. Germline assignment: CDR1 SNHLY and CDR2 FYNNEI. The CDR3 DNA reads as TGTGCCAGTAAACCAACAGGGGGTCAGCCCCAGCATTTT. Its protein product is CASKPTGGQPQHF.

This clonotype has ten or more counts. The chain is built from TRBV7-2 and TRBJ1-1; D is perhaps TRBD1 (6 bases). Trimming removed 7 bases at V and 5 bases at J, with 11 bases between. CDR1 is SGHTA, CDR2 FQGNSA, per germline. This CDR3 comprises 12 residues. The CDR3 loop reads CASMIQGTEAFF. The CDR3 region has the DNA TGTGCCAGCATGATACAGGGAACTGAAGCTTTCTTT.

This clonotype was counted at least ten times. The chain recombines TRBV6-1 with TRBJ2-7, with D perhaps matching TRBD1 (5 bases). Trimming left V 3 bases short and J 6 bases short, with 12 bases between. The CDR3 runs to 13 residues. The germline V gene encodes CDR1 MNHNS and CDR2 SASEGT. For the CDR3, the DNA is TGTGCCAGCAGTGACAGGGTCAAGGGCGAGCAGTACGTC. Translation: CASSDRVKGEQYV.

Ten or more counts support this clonotype. The chain couples TRBV20-1 to TRBJ1-4, with 7 bases aligning to TRBD1. CDR1 is DFQATT and CDR2 is SNEGSKA in the germline V gene (reference sequence). The V segment lost 5 bases and the J segment 2 bases; nucleotides outside the gene matches: 5. The CDR3 contains 14 residues. The CDR3: CSALDRRTNEKLFF. As DNA, the CDR3 is TGCAGTGCTCTGGACAGGCGTACTAATGAAAAACTGTTTTTT.

This clonotype was observed at least ten times. The genes are TRBV27 and TRBJ2-5; no clear D. The V end lost 1 base, the J end lost 4 bases, and 10 bases lay between the germline ends. CDR1 is MNHEY and CDR2 is SMNVEV in the germline V gene (reference sequence). This CDR3 is 14 amino acids long. The DNA for the CDR3 is TGTGCCAGCAGTTTATTGGTCTCGGGAGAGACCCAGTACTTC. Its translation: CASSLLVSGETQYF.

In its sample, this clonotype was seen many times. The V and J genes are TRBV5-1 and TRBJ1-1; D is ambiguous. The ends were cut back, 2 bases at V and 3 bases at J, with 14 bases in the middle. Germline V gene lookup returns CDR1 SGHRS and CDR2 YFSETQ. CDR3 length equals 15 residues. CDR3 coding DNA: TGCGCCAGCAGCTTTCTTGATCTCTCCTACACTGAAGCTTTCTTT. It yields the protein CASSFLDLSYTEAFF.

This clonotype has at least ten counts. This chain uses TRBV7-6 with TRBJ2-7, with 9 bases matching TRBD1. CDR1 is SGHVS, CDR2 FNYEAQ, per germline. This CDR3 comprises 12 residues. The junction had 3 bases not matched to a gene; V was cut back by 5 bases and J by 7 bases. CDR3 in amino acids: CASSLGTGEQYF. CDR3 bases: TGTGCCAGCAGCCTTGGGACAGGGGAGCAGTACTTC.

At least ten counts were recorded for this clonotype. The J gene is TRBJ2-4, the V gene TRBV6-5; no definite D call. The V end lost 2 bases, the J end lost 0 bases, and 11 bases lay between the germline ends. Germline V gives CDR1 MNHEY, CDR2 SVGAGI. This CDR3 has 16 amino acids. The CDR3 bases are TGTGCCAGCAGTTACCCCCCCGTCATAGCCAAAAACATTCAGTACTTC. Protein product: CASSYPPVIAKNIQYF.

This clonotype was recorded at least ten times. The chain uses TRBV7-6 and TRBJ2-3; possibly TRBD1 or TRBD2 for D (6 bases each). The length of the CDR3 is 16 residues. Germline V gene lookup returns CDR1 SGHVS and CDR2 FNYEAQ. V was shortened by 1 base and J by 4 bases, with 15 bases between the two germline ends. In nucleotides, the CDR3 is TGTGCCAGCAGCTTAGTACCGGGGGCTGCACCAGATACGCAGTATTTT. Protein: CASSLVPGAAPDTQYF.

This clonotype was detected ten times or more. This sequence joins TRBV4-1 and TRBJ1-2, with D maybe TRBD1 (5 bases). V was pared by 2 bases and J by 4 bases, with 14 bases between. CDR1 and CDR2 from the germline V gene are MGHRA and YSYEKL. The length of the CDR3 is 15 residues. The CDR3 here is CASSQTGTDLYGYTF. The DNA of the CDR3 is TGCGCCAGCAGCCAAACCGGGACTGACCTCTATGGCTACACCTTC.

This clonotype was recorded many times. The J gene is TRBJ1-1, the V gene TRBV25-1; D call uncertain. V was pared by 6 bases and J by 5 bases, with 7 bases between. Germline V gene sequence: CDR1 MGHDK, CDR2 SYGVNS. This CDR3 contains 11 residues. CDR3 residues: CASRAATEAFF. CDR3 nucleotides: TGTGCCAGCAGGGCGGCGACTGAAGCTTTCTTT.

Ten or more counts support this clonotype. The J gene is TRBJ2-3, the V gene TRBV7-2; possibly TRBD1 or TRBD2 for D (5 bases each). Germline V lookup: CDR1 SGHTA, CDR2 FQGNSA. Between the trimmed V and J ends, which lost 2 bases and 5 bases, there was a span of 17 bases. The CDR3 length is 16 residues. In nucleotides, the CDR3 is TGTGCCAGCAGCTTATCCCCGGGGCTAGCCGTAGATACGCAGTATTTT. Translating it yields CASSLSPGLAVDTQYF.

This clonotype was observed many times. The chain carries TRBV12-3 or TRBV12-4 and TRBJ1-1, with 9 positions matching TRBD1. The CDR3 is made up of 13 amino acids. Germline trimming cut 6 bases from V and 4 bases from J; bases unmatched to any gene: 3. CDR3 DNA sequence: TGTGCCAGCAGAAGGACAGGGGCCACTGAAGCTTTCTTT. Amino acid sequence: CASRRTGATEAFF.

This clonotype was counted at least ten times. The rearrangement uses TRBV7-9 and TRBJ2-2, with D perhaps matching TRBD2 (5 bases). CDR3 length: 15 residues. Germline CDR1 and CDR2: SEHNR and FQNEAQ (reference sequence). V was trimmed by 3 bases and J by 3 bases, leaving 11 bases between them. The DNA of the CDR3 is TGTGCCAGCAGCTTGATGGACTCTGACACCGGGGAGCTGTTTTTT. This gives the protein CASSLMDSDTGELFF.

This chain links TRBV6-2 or TRBV6-3 with TRBJ2-1, with 8 bases aligning to TRBD2. The germline gives CDR1 MNHEY, CDR2 SVGEGT. The CDR3 loop spans 13 amino acids. V gave up 6 bases and J gave up 9 bases; unmatched junction bases: 7. CDR3 sequence reads: CASSDPGGLEQFF. The CDR3 nucleotides read TGTGCCAGCAGCGACCCGGGGGGGCTTGAGCAGTTCTTC.

This clonotype was found many times. This sequence joins TRBV3-1 and TRBJ1-6; D gene uncertain. The germline CDR1 and CDR2 sequences are LGHDT and YNNKEL (reference sequence). Trimming shortened V by 0 bases and J by 10 bases, and 10 bases separated the two germline ends. The CDR3 extends over 14 amino acids. The CDR3 region is CASSQDVGQSPLHF. CDR3 coding DNA: TGTGCCAGCAGCCAAGACGTCGGGCAATCACCCCTCCACTTT.

This clonotype was seen more than once but under ten times. This may come from a read error, since a much larger clone is one base off. The J gene is TRBJ2-7, the V gene TRBV24-1, with 8 positions matching TRBD1. The V segment lost 6 bases and the J segment 3 bases; nucleotides outside the gene matches: 9. This CDR3 comprises 15 residues. Germline values: CDR1 KGHDR, CDR2 SFDVKD. The CDR3 loop is CATSYTDREDYEQYV. DNA of the CDR3: TGTGCCACCAGTTATACGGACAGGGAGGACTACGAGCAGTACGTC.

The chain carries TRBV12-3 or TRBV12-4 and TRBJ2-5; no clear D. V shed 3 bases and J shed 0 bases, with 8 bases lying between them. The CDR3 loop spans 14 amino acids. CDR3 nucleotide sequence: TGTGCCAGCAGTTTTAGACATCACCAAGAGACCCAGTACTTC. This encodes CASSFRHHQETQYF.